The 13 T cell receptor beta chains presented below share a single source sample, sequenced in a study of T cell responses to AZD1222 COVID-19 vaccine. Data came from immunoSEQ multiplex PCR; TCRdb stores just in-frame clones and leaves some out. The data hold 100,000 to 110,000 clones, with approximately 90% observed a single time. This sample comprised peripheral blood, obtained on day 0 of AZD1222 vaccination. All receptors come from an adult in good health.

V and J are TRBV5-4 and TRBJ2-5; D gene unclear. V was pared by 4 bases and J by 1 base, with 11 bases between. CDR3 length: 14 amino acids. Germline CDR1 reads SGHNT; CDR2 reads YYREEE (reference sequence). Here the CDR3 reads CASSPPGGQETQYF. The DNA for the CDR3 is TGTGCCAGCAGCCCCCCCGGTGGCCAAGAGACCCAGTACTTC.

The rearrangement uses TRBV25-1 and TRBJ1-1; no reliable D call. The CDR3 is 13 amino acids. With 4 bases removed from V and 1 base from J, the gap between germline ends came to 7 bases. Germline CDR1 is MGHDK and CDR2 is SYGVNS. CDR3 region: CASSAQENTEAFF. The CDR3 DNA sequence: TGTGCCAGCAGTGCTCAGGAGAACACTGAAGCTTTCTTT.

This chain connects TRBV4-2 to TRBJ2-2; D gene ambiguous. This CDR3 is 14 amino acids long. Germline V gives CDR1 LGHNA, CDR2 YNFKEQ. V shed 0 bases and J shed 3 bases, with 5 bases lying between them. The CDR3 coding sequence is TGTGCCAGCAGCCAAGAAAAGTACACCGGGGAGCTGTTTTTT. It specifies CASSQEKYTGELFF.

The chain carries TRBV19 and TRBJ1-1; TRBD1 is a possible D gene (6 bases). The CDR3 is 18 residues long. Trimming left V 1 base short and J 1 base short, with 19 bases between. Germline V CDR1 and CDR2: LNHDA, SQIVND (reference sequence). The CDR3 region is CASSIVPGVIIKNTEAFF. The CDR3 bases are TGTGCCAGTAGTATAGTACCAGGGGTCATTATCAAGAACACTGAAGCTTTCTTT.

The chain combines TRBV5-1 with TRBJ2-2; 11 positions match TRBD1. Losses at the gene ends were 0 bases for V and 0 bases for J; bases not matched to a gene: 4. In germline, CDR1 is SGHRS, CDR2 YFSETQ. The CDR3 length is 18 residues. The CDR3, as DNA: TGCGCCAGCAGCTTGGAAGGACAGGGGGCAACGAACACCGGGGAGCTGTTTTTT. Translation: CASSLEGQGATNTGELFF.

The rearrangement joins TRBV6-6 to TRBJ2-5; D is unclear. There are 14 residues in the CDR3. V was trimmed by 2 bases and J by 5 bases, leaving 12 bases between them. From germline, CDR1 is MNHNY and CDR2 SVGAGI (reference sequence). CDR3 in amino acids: CASSYLSPRETQYF. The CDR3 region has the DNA TGTGCCAGCAGTTACCTTAGCCCCAGGGAGACCCAGTACTTC.

The CDR3 here is CASSLGAANTGELFF. CDR3 bases: TGTGCCAGCAGCTTAGGGGCAGCGAACACCGGGGAGCTGTTTTTT. The chain couples TRBV7-9 to TRBJ2-2; the D is unclear. Germline values: CDR1 SEHNR, CDR2 FQNEAQ (reference sequence). The CDR3 covers 15 residues. V gave up 1 base and J gave up 0 bases, with 6 bases separating them.

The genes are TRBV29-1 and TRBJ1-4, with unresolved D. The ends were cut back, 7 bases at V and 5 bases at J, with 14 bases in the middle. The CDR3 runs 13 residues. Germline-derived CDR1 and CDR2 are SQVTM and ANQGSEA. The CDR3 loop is CSAVSWMNEKLFF. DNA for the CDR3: TGCAGCGCAGTTTCCTGGATGAATGAAAAACTGTTTTTT.

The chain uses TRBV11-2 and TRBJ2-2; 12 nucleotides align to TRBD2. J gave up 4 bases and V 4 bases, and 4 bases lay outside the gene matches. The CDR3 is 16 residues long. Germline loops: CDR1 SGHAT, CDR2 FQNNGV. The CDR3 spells CASSWLAGGITGELFF. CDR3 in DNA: TGTGCCAGCAGCTGGCTAGCGGGAGGGATCACCGGGGAGCTGTTTTTT.

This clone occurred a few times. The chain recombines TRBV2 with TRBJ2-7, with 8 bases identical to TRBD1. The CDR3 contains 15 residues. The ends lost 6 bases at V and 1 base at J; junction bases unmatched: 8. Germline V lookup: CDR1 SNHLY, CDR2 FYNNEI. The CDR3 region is CASSPQGALSYEQYF. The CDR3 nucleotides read TGTGCCAGCAGCCCCCAGGGGGCGCTTTCCTACGAGCAGTACTTC.

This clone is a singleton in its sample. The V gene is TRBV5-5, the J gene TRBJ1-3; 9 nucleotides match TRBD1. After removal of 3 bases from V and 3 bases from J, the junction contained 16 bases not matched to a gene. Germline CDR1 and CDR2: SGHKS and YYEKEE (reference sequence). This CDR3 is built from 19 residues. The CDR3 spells CASSSPPGQGSIHGNTIYF. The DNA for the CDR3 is TGTGCCAGCAGCTCCCCCCCGGGACAGGGTTCCATTCATGGAAACACCATATATTTT.

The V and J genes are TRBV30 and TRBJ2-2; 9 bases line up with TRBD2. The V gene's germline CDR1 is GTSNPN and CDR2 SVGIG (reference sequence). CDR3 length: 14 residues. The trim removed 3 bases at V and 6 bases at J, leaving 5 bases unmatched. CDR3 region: CAWRPSGEAGELFF. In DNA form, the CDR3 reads TGTGCCTGGAGACCTAGCGGGGAGGCCGGGGAGCTGTTTTTT.

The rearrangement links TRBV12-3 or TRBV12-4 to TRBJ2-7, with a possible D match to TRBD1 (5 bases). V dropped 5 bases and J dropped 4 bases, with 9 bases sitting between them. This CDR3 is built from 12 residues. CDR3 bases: TGTGCCAGCAGTATCCAGGGTTACGAGCAGTACTTC. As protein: CASSIQGYEQYF.